This T cell receptor beta chain is from a study of T cell responses to AZD1222 COVID-19 vaccine. Deletions cut 0 bases from V and 1 base from J, with 6 bases between. From germline, CDR1 is SEHNR and CDR2 FQNEAQ (reference sequence). The length of the CDR3 is 14 residues. Study conclusions and caveats: Donors were largely white British and mainly female; clonal diversity was possibly underestimated.

This clone was observed a few times. Its antigen is not identified. This table comes from immunoSEQ multiplex PCR, and its TCRdb copy is limited to in-frame clones, with some not included. In the table there are under 140,000 clones, about 81% of which are singletons. The sample here was peripheral blood, taken on day 0 of AZD1222 vaccination. J is TRBJ1-2 and V is TRBV7-9; D gene unclear. The sequence came from an adult in good health. The CDR3 sequence is CASSLALDNYGYTF. The CDR3 coding sequence is TGTGCCAGCAGCTTAGCGCTAGATAACTATGGCTACACCTTC.